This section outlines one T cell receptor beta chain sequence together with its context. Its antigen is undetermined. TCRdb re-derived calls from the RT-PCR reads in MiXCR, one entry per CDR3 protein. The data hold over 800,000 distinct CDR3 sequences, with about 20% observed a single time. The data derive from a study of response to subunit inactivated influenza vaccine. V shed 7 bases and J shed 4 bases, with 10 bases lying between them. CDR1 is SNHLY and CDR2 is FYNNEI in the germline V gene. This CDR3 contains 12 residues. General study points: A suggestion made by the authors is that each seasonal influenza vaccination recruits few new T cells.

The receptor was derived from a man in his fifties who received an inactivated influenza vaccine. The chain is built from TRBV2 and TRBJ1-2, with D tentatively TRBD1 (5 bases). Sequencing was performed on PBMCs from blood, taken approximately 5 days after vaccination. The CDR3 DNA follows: TGTGCCAGCAACGGACAAGGCTATGGCTACACCTTC. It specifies CASNGQGYGYTF.